This T cell receptor (beta chain) was recovered during a study of vaccination and CD4 T cells after COVID-19. On the study more broadly: Convalescent participants consisted of six males and four females, two being Hispanic. Study results and limitations: Among convalescent patients, a median about 84% of reactive clones emerged only after vaccination.

Points on this clonotype: Its antigen is undetermined.

Per germline, CDR1 WSHSY and CDR2 SAAADI. Trimming at V came to 11 bases and at J to 3 bases, leaving 6 bases not matched to a gene. The CDR3 length is 12 residues. The assay that was used to sequence DNA from cultured CD4+ T cells was the Oncomine TCR Beta short-read assay. Genomic DNA extraction was carried out from cultured CD4+ T cells. Each CDR3 protein is one row after TCRdb ran MiXCR on the PCR reads. Among about 20,000 distinct CDR3 sequences listed, more than 70% were seen once. Stated treatment: approximately nine-day PBMC culture with coronavirus spike peptide pools or control peptides (ViraFEST assay). Expansion of antigen-specific T cells with peptide pools by ViraFEST preceded sequencing of TCRs.

This receptor was identified in a human donor who received a COVID-19 vaccine. The source material was CD4+ T cells from blood, cultured in vitro, sampled after SARS-CoV-2 vaccination. The genes are TRBV10-2 and TRBJ1-1, with 7 bases aligning to TRBD1. The CDR3: CAVRQGDTEAFF. The CDR3 region has the DNA TGCGCCGTGAGACAGGGAGACACTGAAGCTTTCTTT.